This is a list of T cell receptor beta chains from one sample in a study of OX40 agonist ivuxolimab in advanced cancers. Here immunoSEQ multiplex PCR was the method, and the copy in TCRdb shows in-frame clones only, minus some. Of fewer than 55,000 clones in the sample, 80% to 85% were seen once. The sample in question was CD4+ or CD8+ T cells sorted from blood, obtained in a trial of the OX40 agonist ivuxolimab. The receptors originated from an adult with an advanced solid tumor such as melanoma, head and neck, liver or kidney cancer. Both conserved end residues are part of each CDR3. Fields, in order: J gene, V gene, CDR3 protein.

j_gene: TRBJ1-6; v_gene: TRBV19; CDR3aa: CASSLGQYSPLHF
j_gene: TRBJ1-5; v_gene: TRBV5-8; CDR3aa: CASSSGQGPVGPQHF
j_gene: TRBJ2-5; v_gene: TRBV4-1; CDR3aa: CASSPSFQETQYF
j_gene: TRBJ1-4; v_gene: TRBV9; CDR3aa: CASSVQGTLNEKLFF
j_gene: NA; v_gene: TRBV11-2; CDR3aa: CASSHVTRSYEQYF
j_gene: TRBJ2-7; v_gene: TRBV4-3; CDR3aa: CASSQAQGFYEQYF
j_gene: TRBJ2-1; v_gene: TRBV5-4; CDR3aa: CASSQTGTPYNEQFF
j_gene: TRBJ2-3; v_gene: TRBV19; CDR3aa: CASSPGRLTDTQYF
j_gene: TRBJ1-1; v_gene: TRBV29-1; CDR3aa: CSVRKALNTEAFF
j_gene: TRBJ1-6; v_gene: TRBV5-1; CDR3aa: CASSLASGLNSPLHF
j_gene: TRBJ2-7; v_gene: TRBV7-2; CDR3aa: CASSLYGGTAYEQYF
j_gene: TRBJ2-7; v_gene: TRBV15; CDR3aa: CATSSPGQGVEQYF
j_gene: TRBJ1-4; v_gene: TRBV7-8; CDR3aa: CASSLMEPGQREKLFF
j_gene: TRBJ1-2; v_gene: TRBV7-2; CDR3aa: CASSLSSQGGGYTF
j_gene: TRBJ2-6; v_gene: TRBV5-1; CDR3aa: CASSFWGQGGANVLTF
j_gene: TRBJ2-5; v_gene: TRBV18; CDR3aa: CASSPRGHQETQYF
j_gene: TRBJ1-2; v_gene: TRBV5-8; CDR3aa: CASSSFITGDGYTF
j_gene: TRBJ2-7; v_gene: TRBV28; CDR3aa: CASSPSPGGYEQYF
j_gene: TRBJ2-3; v_gene: TRBV27; CDR3aa: CASTADRSRTDTQYF
j_gene: TRBJ2-1; v_gene: TRBV28; CDR3aa: CASSTAGVGYNEQFF